This entry describes one TCR beta chain. The CDR3 extends over 13 amino acids. Germline V gene lookup returns CDR1 MGHRA and CDR2 YSYEKL. Trimming left V 7 bases short and J 4 bases short, with 13 bases between. This record belongs to a study of blood T cell repertoires in COVID-19. Study context: Samples of COVID-19 (acute and convalescent) were obtained from the United States, Italy and Spain. Nucleic acid was either cDNA or gDNA, and it came from T cells, B-cell-depleted T cells, or PBMCs.

TCRdb's copy holds only in-frame clones and misses some; the assay was immunoSEQ multiplex PCR. This table holds about 49,000 clones, 90% to 95% found once. The V gene is TRBV4-1, the J gene TRBJ1-1; tentatively, D is TRBD1 (5 bases). This receptor was taken from a human donor in a cohort sampled during active COVID-19. Source material: peripheral blood. DNA of the CDR3: TGCGCCAGCAACCGGGGGGGTGCCACTGAAGCTTTCTTT. It specifies CASNRGGATEAFF.